A selection of T cell receptor beta chains follows, all from one sample in a study of CD4 T cell repertoires in COVID-19. Sequencing used immunoSEQ multiplex PCR; TCRdb keeps in-frame clones, though not all of them. The sample has some 80,000 clones; about four fifths are singletons. The specimen comprised CD4+ T cells from peripheral blood, sampled after recovery from COVID-19. The origin of the receptors is a human donor who had COVID-19. Each CDR3 is given with its conserved first and last residue. D genes are given only for firm matches. Clone size is stated in some rows and not others, as once, few, many or a class when expanded.

v_call	j_call	cdr3_length	clone_size	d_call	cdr3_aa	cdr3_nt
TRBV5-4	TRBJ2-7	14	.	.	CASSVDSGSYEQYF	TGTGCCAGCAGCGTGGACTCTGGCTCCTACGAGCAGTACTTC
TRBV7-9	TRBJ1-6	19	.	.	CASSLSASTRSSYNSPLHF	TGTGCCAGCAGCTTATCGGCCTCGACCCGAAGCTCCTATAATTCACCCCTCCACTTT
TRBV2	TRBJ1-1	14	.	TRBD1	CASKIDRAITEAFF	TGTGCCAGCAAAATAGACAGGGCTATCACTGAAGCTTTCTTT
TRBV14	TRBJ1-2	14	once	.	CASSQRGFGYGYTF	TGTGCCAGCAGCCAAAGGGGGTTTGGCTATGGCTACACCTTC
TRBV6-5	TRBJ2-7	14	.	.	CASSATSIPSEQYF	TGTGCCAGCAGCGCAACTAGTATCCCTTCCGAGCAGTACTTC
TRBV21-1	TRBJ1-1	16	few	.	CASSKKGTQRGTEAFF	TGTGCCAGCAGCAAAAAGGGGACCCAAAGAGGCACTGAAGCTTTCTTT
TRBV7-9	TRBJ2-7	14	.	.	CASSANRNPGEQYF	TGTGCCAGCAGCGCGAATAGGAACCCGGGGGAGCAGTACTTC
TRBV5-4	TRBJ2-1	18	once	TRBD2	CASSRLGLAGTLGNEQFF	TGTGCCAGCAGCAGATTGGGACTAGCGGGGACGCTTGGGAATGAGCAGTTCTTC
TRBV9	TRBJ1-6	16	.	.	CASSVAPGAGNSPLHF	TGTGCCAGCAGCGTAGCGCCGGGGGCGGGTAATTCACCCCTCCACTTT
TRBV3-1/TRBV3-2	TRBJ1-4	14	.	.	CASSPNRGDEKLFF	TGTGCCAGCAGCCCTAACCGAGGCGACGAAAAACTGTTTTTT
TRBV7-9	TRBJ2-3	14	.	TRBD2	CASRPGLASDTQYF	TGTGCCAGCAGGCCGGGACTAGCGTCAGATACGCAGTATTTT
TRBV9	TRBJ1-1	14	once	TRBD1	CASSTGGRGTEAFF	TGTGCCAGCAGCACAGGGGGCCGGGGCACTGAAGCTTTCTTT
TRBV19	TRBJ2-2	17	.	TRBD1	CASSIGTGGTNTGELFF	TGTGCCAGTAGTATCGGGACAGGGGGAACTAACACCGGGGAGCTGTTTTTT
TRBV5-4	TRBJ2-3	14	.	TRBD2	CASSLGLAVHTQYF	TGTGCCAGCAGCTTGGGTCTAGCGGTACATACGCAGTATTTT
TRBV28	TRBJ2-3	16	.	.	CASSLLLGQPADTQYF	TGTGCCAGCAGTTTACTTCTTGGACAGCCAGCAGATACGCAGTATTTT
TRBV2	TRBJ2-5	15	few	TRBD2	CASRNLAGGQETQYF	TGTGCCAGCAGGAATTTAGCGGGAGGCCAAGAGACCCAGTACTTC
TRBV19	TRBJ1-6	14	.	.	CASSLSAGNSPLHF	TGTGCCAGTAGTCTCTCCGCGGGGAATTCACCCCTCCACTTT
TRBV3-1/TRBV3-2	TRBJ2-3	11	once	.	CASGGTDTQYF	TGTGCCAGTGGGGGCACAGATACGCAGTATTTT
TRBV5-1	TRBJ1-1	14	once	.	CASSLQQGNTEAFF	TGCGCCAGCAGCTTACAACAGGGGAACACTGAAGCTTTCTTT
TRBV2	TRBJ1-6	15	.	TRBD1	CASIYTGVANSPLHF	TGTGCCAGCATTTATACAGGGGTCGCTAATTCACCCCTCCACTTT
TRBV18	TRBJ1-5	14	.	.	CASSGGGRNQPQHF	TGTGCCAGCTCTGGGGGGGGGCGGAATCAGCCCCAGCATTTT